This entry lists 30 T cell receptor beta chains sequenced from one sample in a study of CD8 T cells in ankylosing spondylitis. Using its own MiXCR run on the 5' RACE reads, TCRdb lists one record per CDR3 protein. The data show 250,000 to 400,000 distinct CDR3 sequences, with roughly 10% seen just once and about 10% held by the top ten. The specimen sequenced was blood, either unsorted or a sorted T cell fraction (not recorded which). The receptors here all came from a female donor with ankylosing spondylitis or in good health (not recorded which).

This clonotype was picked up a small number of times. The chain uses TRBV20-1 and TRBJ2-7; either TRBD1 or TRBD2 may supply D (6 bases each). Trimming removed 4 bases from V and 3 bases from J, with 16 bases in between. Germline CDR1 and CDR2: DFQATT and SNEGSKA (reference sequence). This CDR3 comprises 14 residues. This chain's CDR3 is CSAKFGGPFYEQYF. The CDR3 coding sequence is TGCAGTGCTAAATTCGGGGGCCCATTCTACGAGCAGTACTTC.

The table lists this clonotype with many counts. The rearrangement joins TRBV5-1 to TRBJ1-2; tentative D call: TRBD1 (6 bases). CDR1 and CDR2 (germline): SGHRS, YFSETQ. The germline V and J ends were trimmed by 4 bases and 0 bases, with 16 bases remaining between them. CDR3 length: 16 residues. CDR3 sequence reads: CASSRGDGGSNYGYTF. CDR3 DNA: TGCGCCAGCAGCAGGGGGGATGGCGGATCTAACTATGGCTACACCTTC.

This clonotype was seen repeatedly, ten times or more. The chain employs TRBV5-1 and TRBJ2-3, with 10 bases aligning to TRBD2. Looked up from germline, CDR1 is SGHRS and CDR2 is YFSETQ. Trimming cost V 3 bases and J 1 base; bases outside gene matches: 2. The CDR3 is 15 amino acids. The CDR3 region has the DNA TGCGCCAGCAGCTCAGCGGGAGGGCGCACAGATACGCAGTATTTT. It yields the protein CASSSAGGRTDTQYF.

The V call is TRBV11-2, the J call TRBJ1-3, with TRBD1 as a possible D gene (5 bases). CDR1 is SGHAT, CDR2 FQNNGV, per germline. CDR3 size: 14 residues. V lost 3 bases and J lost 8, with 14 bases in between. In DNA, the CDR3 is TGTGCCAGCAGCTTCCTCGGGACCGGACACACCATATATTTT. It translates to CASSFLGTGHTIYF.

At least ten counts were recorded for this clonotype. The rearrangement links TRBV20-1 to TRBJ2-1, with D possibly being TRBD2 (6 bases). The CDR3 length is 13 residues. The germline CDR1 and CDR2 sequences are DFQATT and SNEGSKA (reference sequence). The V gene lost 3 bases and the J gene lost 8 bases, with 14 bases spanning the gap. The CDR3: CSASLPGGYEQFF. The DNA for the CDR3 is TGCAGTGCTAGCCTTCCAGGAGGGTATGAGCAGTTCTTC.

This chain connects TRBV28 to TRBJ2-4; D is perhaps TRBD1 (6 bases). Trimming took off 5 bases at V and 5 bases at J, with 13 bases between the two ends. The CDR3 totals 14 residues. Per the germline V gene, CDR1 is MDHEN and CDR2 is SYDVKM. The DNA of the CDR3 is TGTGCCAGCAGTCTACAGGGCGTCCAAAACATTCAGTACTTC. Residues: CASSLQGVQNIQYF. The full variable domain, its missing parts supplied by reference TRBV28 and TRBJ2-4, is DVKVTQSSRYLVKRTGEKVFLECVQDMDHENMFWYRQDPGLGLRLIYFSYDVKMKEKGDIPEGYSVSREKKERFSLILESASTNQTSMYLCASSLQGVQNIQYFGAGTRLSVL.

This clonotype has just a few counts. The chain joins TRBV6-2 or TRBV6-3 to TRBJ1-6; 9 bases match TRBD1. Germline assignment: CDR1 MNHEY and CDR2 SVGEGT. The length of the CDR3 is 14 residues. Germline trimming cut 6 bases from V and 7 bases from J; bases unmatched to any gene: 4. In DNA form, the CDR3 reads TGTGCCAGCAGAATGACAGGGGGGAATTCACCCCTCCACTTT. Translated: CASRMTGGNSPLHF.

The table lists this clonotype with many counts. The V call is TRBV28, the J call TRBJ2-1, with 9 bases fitting TRBD1. CDR1 MDHEN and CDR2 SYDVKM come from the germline V gene. This CDR3 is 14 amino acids long. V trimming: 4 bases; J trimming: 4 bases; junction bases outside the gene matches: 2. The CDR3 loop reads CASSYRGLYNEQFF. The CDR3 nucleotides read TGTGCCAGCAGTTACAGGGGGCTATACAATGAGCAGTTCTTC.

This clonotype appeared many times. This chain connects TRBV5-1 to TRBJ1-1, with 7 bases aligning to TRBD1. The CDR3 runs to 14 residues. The V gene's germline CDR1 is SGHRS and CDR2 YFSETQ. J gave up 5 bases and V 0 bases, and 4 bases lay outside the gene matches. The CDR3 coding sequence is TGCGCCAGCAGCTTGGAACAGGGGCGGACTGAAGCTTTCTTT. Its translation is CASSLEQGRTEAFF. The variable domain in full, completed from reference TRBV5-1 and TRBJ1-1, reads KAGVTQTPRYLIKTRGQQVTLSCSPISGHRSVSWYQQTPGQGLQFLFEYFSETQRNKGNFPGRFSGRQFSNSRSEMNVSTLELGDSALYLCASSLEQGRTEAFFGQGTRLTVV.

This clonotype was counted between two and nine times. The chain recombines TRBV5-1 with TRBJ2-6; D unclear. The CDR3 consists of 14 residues. Per germline, CDR1 SGHRS and CDR2 YFSETQ. Between the trimmed V and J ends, which lost 3 bases and 2 bases, there was a span of 6 bases. The CDR3 loop reads CASSSGPGANVLTF. DNA for the CDR3: TGCGCCAGCAGCTCCGGACCTGGGGCCAACGTCCTGACTTTC.

J is TRBJ1-2 and V is TRBV20-1; TRBD1 aligns across 7 bases. The CDR3 totals 13 residues. Germline lookup yields CDR1 DFQATT and CDR2 SNEGSKA (reference sequence). V lost 3 bases and J lost 7; bases outside the gene matches: 8. CDR3 sequence (DNA): TGCAGTGCTAGCTCCAGGGGGTCTTTTGGCTACACCTTC. Its translation: CSASSRGSFGYTF.

There are many counts of this clonotype. The chain carries TRBV7-2 and TRBJ1-1; D remains unclear. V dropped 0 bases and J dropped 1 base, with 6 bases sitting between them. CDR1 and CDR2 (germline): SGHTA, FQGNSA. The CDR3 loop spans 14 amino acids. This CDR3 is CASSLASRNTEAFF. The CDR3 DNA reads TGTGCCAGCAGCTTAGCATCCCGGAACACTGAAGCTTTCTTT. Variable domain in full (rest from reference TRBV7-2 and TRBJ1-1): GAGVSQSPSNKVTEKGKDVELRCDPISGHTALYWYRQSLGQGLEFLIYFQGNSAPDKSGLPSDRFSAERTGGSVSTLTIQRTQQEDSAVYLCASSLASRNTEAFFGQGTRLTVV.

At least ten counts were recorded for this clonotype. The chain couples TRBV7-2 to TRBJ2-7, with D tentatively TRBD2 (5 bases). V was pared by 1 base and J by 7 bases, with 14 bases between. CDR3 length: 14 residues. CDR1 and CDR2 (germline): SGHTA, FQGNSA. The CDR3 region has the DNA TGTGCCAGCAGCTTAGTGACGAGGGTGGGGGAGCAGTACTTC. Protein product: CASSLVTRVGEQYF.

This clonotype occurred many times. J is TRBJ2-7 and V is TRBV5-8; the D call may be TRBD1 or TRBD2 (5 bases each). The CDR3 totals 15 residues. V was shortened by 5 bases and J by 5 bases, with 20 bases between the two germline ends. Germline CDR1 is SGHTS and CDR2 is YDEGEE. The CDR3: CASSGGRLRQDEQYF. CDR3 bases: TGTGCCAGCAGTGGGGGAAGGTTAAGGCAGGACGAGCAGTACTTC.

This clonotype was counted a few times. The J gene is TRBJ2-1, the V gene TRBV3-1; 11 nucleotides match TRBD2. Per germline, CDR1 LGHDT and CDR2 YNNKEL (reference sequence). After removal of 1 base from V and 8 bases from J, the junction contained 13 bases not matched to a gene. The CDR3 covers 18 residues. The CDR3 DNA follows: TGTGCCAGCAGCCAAGGGGAGATTAGCGGGGGGGCCTTCGATGAGCAGTTCTTC. Its translation is CASSQGEISGGAFDEQFF.

This clonotype occurred many times. The rearrangement joins TRBV24-1 to TRBJ2-2; 9 positions agree with TRBD2. Trimming took 3 bases from V and 1 from J; bases not matched to a gene: 2. Germline V gene sequence: CDR1 KGHDR, CDR2 SFDVKD. The CDR3 has 16 amino acids. The CDR3 reads CATSDPAGGNTGELFF. The CDR3 bases are TGTGCCACCAGTGATCCAGCGGGGGGGAACACCGGGGAGCTGTTTTTT.

V is TRBV19 and J is TRBJ2-3; D call uncertain. The V and J ends lost 6 bases and 4 bases respectively, with 14 bases between them. Germline V gene data show CDR1 as LNHDA and CDR2 as SQIVND (reference sequence). The CDR3 has 14 amino acids. The CDR3 nucleotides are TGTGCCAGTAGATTGTCCCCCGGTCCAGATACGCAGTATTTT. It specifies CASRLSPGPDTQYF. The entire variable domain, with the rest obtained from reference TRBV19 and TRBJ2-3, is as follows: DGGITQSPKYLFRKEGQNVTLSCEQNLNHDAMYWYRQDPGQGLRLIYYSQIVNDFQKGDIAEGYSVSREKKESFPLTVTSAQKNPTAFYLCASRLSPGPDTQYFGPGTRLTVL.

This clonotype has ten or more counts. This rearrangement joins TRBV6-5 to TRBJ2-1; 12 bases map to TRBD1. CDR1 and CDR2 (germline): MNHEY, SVGAGI. The CDR3 length is 14 residues. Losses at the gene ends were 7 bases for V and 7 bases for J; bases not matched to a gene: 5. The CDR3 region has the DNA TGTGCCAGCATTTCGGGACAGGGGGCAAATGAGCAGTTCTTC. It specifies CASISGQGANEQFF.

The rearrangement joins TRBV12-3 or TRBV12-4 to TRBJ1-3; unclear D gene. The CDR3 length is 12 residues. The CDR3 region is CAPRGCGNTIYF. For the CDR3, the DNA is TGTGCTCCCAGAGGGTGTGGAAACACCATATATTTT.

This clonotype occurred many times. The J gene is TRBJ2-5, the V gene TRBV7-2, with no clear D. CDR3 length: 13 amino acids. Trimming removed 4 bases at V and 4 bases at J, with 10 bases between. CDR1 and CDR2 from the germline V gene are SGHTA and FQGNSA. In DNA, the CDR3 is TGTGCCAGCAGCTATACACCCTCAGAGACCCAGTACTTC. Translated: CASSYTPSETQYF.

The V call is TRBV11-2, the J call TRBJ1-2; 9 positions agree with TRBD1. This CDR3 comprises 17 residues. The germline CDR1 and CDR2 sequences are SGHAT and FQNNGV. Trimming at V came to 5 bases and at J to 2 bases, leaving 12 bases not matched to a gene. CDR3 DNA: TGTGCCAGCAGCAAGATTCGCCGGGACAGGGACAACTATGGCTACACCTTC. This sequence encodes CASSKIRRDRDNYGYTF.

This clonotype was observed many times. The chain recombines TRBV12-3 or TRBV12-4 with TRBJ1-5; 8 bases are a match to TRBD1. CDR3 size: 14 residues. The V and J ends lost 5 bases and 2 bases, in that order; junction bases with no gene match: 2. The CDR3 region is CASSPGQGNQPQHF. DNA for the CDR3: TGTGCCAGCAGTCCGGGACAGGGCAATCAGCCCCAGCATTTT.

This clonotype appeared many times. The chain combines TRBV20-1 with TRBJ2-7; 7 nucleotides match TRBD2. With 3 bases clipped from V and 4 bases from J, the junction kept 9 bases outside the gene matches. CDR3 length: 14 residues. Germline CDR1 is DFQATT and CDR2 is SNEGSKA (reference sequence). As DNA, the CDR3 is TGCAGTGCTAGTTCGGGGGGTGGCACATACGAGCAGTACTTC. It translates to CSASSGGGTYEQYF.

The V gene is TRBV7-2, the J gene TRBJ2-1, with a tentative D call TRBD2 (5 bases). Germline V CDR1 and CDR2: SGHTA, FQGNSA. Trimming took 0 bases from V and 4 from J, leaving 10 bases between them. The CDR3 contains 15 residues. CDR3 sequence (DNA): TGTGCCAGCAGCTTAGCGGGAGAGGCGTACAATGAGCAGTTCTTC. This codes for CASSLAGEAYNEQFF.

Ten or more counts support this clonotype. The chain carries TRBV20-1 and TRBJ1-2, with D unresolved. V was pared by 7 bases and J by 6 bases, with 15 bases between. In germline, CDR1 is DFQATT, CDR2 SNEGSKA (reference sequence). There are 12 residues in the CDR3. Here the CDR3 DNA reads TGCAGTGGGAGGAAAGGGAGGGATGGCTACACCTTC. It encodes CSGRKGRDGYTF.

The chain links TRBV6-5 to TRBJ2-3; 10 bases match TRBD2. With V trimmed by 2 bases and J by 3 bases, 8 bases remained unmatched. The length of the CDR3 is 17 residues. Germline V gene data show CDR1 as MNHEY and CDR2 as SVGAGI. This CDR3 reads CASSYRVAGGGTDTQYF. CDR3 in DNA: TGTGCCAGCAGTTACCGGGTAGCGGGGGGTGGTACAGATACGCAGTATTTT.

In this sample, this clonotype turned up many times. The chain combines TRBV20-1 with TRBJ2-3; tentatively, D is TRBD1 or TRBD2 (6 bases each). The V gene's germline CDR1 is DFQATT and CDR2 SNEGSKA (reference sequence). V shed 6 bases and J shed 3 bases, with 19 bases lying between them. This CDR3 has 15 residues. CDR3 region: CSAPPEGTTTDTQYF. CDR3 nucleotide sequence: TGCAGTGCCCCTCCGGAGGGGACAACAACAGATACGCAGTATTTT.

Worth noting for this clonotype: With a much larger clone just one base away, this may be a read error. J is TRBJ1-1 and V is TRBV20-1; the D gene is possibly TRBD1 (6 bases). The germline V and J ends were trimmed by 1 base and 1 base, with 10 bases remaining between them. The CDR3 runs 14 residues. Per germline, CDR1 DFQATT and CDR2 SNEGSKA (reference sequence). CDR3 in amino acids: CSARGVQGNTEAFF. The DNA for the CDR3 is TGCAGTGCTAGAGGTGTACAGGGGAACACTGAAGCTTTCTTT.

This clonotype has a count of ten or more. The V call is TRBV28, the J call TRBJ1-5, with D possibly TRBD1 on 6 matching bases. In germline, CDR1 is MDHEN, CDR2 SYDVKM. The CDR3 is 12 amino acids. The V end lost 4 bases, the J end lost 9 bases, and 10 bases lay between the germline ends. In DNA, the CDR3 is TGTGCCAGCAGTTATGGGGGCCGGCCCCAGCATTTT. Protein: CASSYGGRPQHF.

In its sample, this clonotype was seen many times. V is TRBV7-2 and J is TRBJ1-2; D remains ambiguous. There are 12 residues in the CDR3. The V gene lost 1 base and the J gene lost 4 bases, with 4 bases spanning the gap. The V gene's germline CDR1 is SGHTA and CDR2 FQGNSA. The CDR3: CASSLVAYGYTF. CDR3 nucleotides: TGTGCCAGCAGCTTAGTGGCCTATGGCTACACCTTC.